The T cell receptor beta chain described here comes from a study of cytomegalovirus exposure and HLA in healthy donors. Study-level information: The platform used for the approximately 120 validation repertoires matched that of the approximately 710 first-cohort repertoires, a later analysis reported. Study-wide results and caveats: While the bulk of TCR sequences proved rare, some public TCRs turned up in many donors. A classifier reportedly called cytomegalovirus status with high sensitivity and specificity.

This CDR3 has 16 amino acids. V was trimmed by 6 bases and J by 0 bases, leaving 15 bases between them. The germline CDR1 and CDR2 sequences are MDHEN and SYDVKM. TCRdb's copy holds only in-frame clones and misses some; the assay was immunoSEQ multiplex PCR. The data show about 79,000 clones, 93% seen once. In the case of this clone: Antigen specificity is unknown.

The sequence came from a woman aged 30 to 39 in good health and CMV-seronegative. The genes are TRBV28 and TRBJ1-5; perhaps TRBD1 as D (6 bases). Sequenced sample: PBMCs. The CDR3 DNA is TGTGCCAGCAGATTCGGGACAACTTATAGCAATCAGCCCCAGCATTTT. Translated: CASRFGTTYSNQPQHF.